The rows below give T cell receptor beta chains drawn from one sample of a study of T cell responses to AZD1222 COVID-19 vaccine. Sequencing used immunoSEQ multiplex PCR; TCRdb keeps in-frame clones, though not all of them. The data contain fewer than 180,000 clones, roughly 94% of them singletons. The sequencing here drew on peripheral blood, taken on day 0 of AZD1222 vaccination. Receptor source: an adult in good health. Each CDR3 is given with its conserved first and last residue. D genes are given only for firm matches. Some rows mark clone size as missing; the rest say once, few, many or name a class of expanded clone.

V gene	clone size	J gene	D gene	CDR3 DNA	CDR3 protein
TRBV28	.	TRBJ1-1	.	TGTGCCAGCACCGACTTATTGTTGGGCCGGGTTTTTGAAGCTTTCTTT	CASTDLLLGRVFEAFF
TRBV11-2	.	TRBJ2-5	TRBD2	TGTAGGTGCTGGACTAGCGGGTCGGCGACCCAGTACTTC	CRCWTSGSATQYF
TRBV27	once	TRBJ1-6	.	TGTGCCAGCAGGGGCCTCGGCCATAATTCACCCCTCCACTTT	CASRGLGHNSPLHF
TRBV5-4	.	TRBJ2-3	.	TGTGCCAGCAGCTTGTCCGGGACTTTCCTCACAGATACGCAGTATTTT	CASSLSGTFLTDTQYF
TRBV6-6	.	TRBJ1-1	.	TGTGCCAGCAGTTACCGCGGAAACACTGAAGCTTTCTTT	CASSYRGNTEAFF
TRBV24-1	.	TRBJ2-5	.	TGTGCCACCACTCCCCCCAGGGCCGACTTC	CATTPPRADF
TRBV7-3	.	TRBJ1-6	.	TGTGCCAGCAGCTTGTACATGTGGGGTTCACCCCTCCACTTT	CASSLYMWGSPLHF
TRBV12-3/TRBV12-4	.	TRBJ1-5	.	TGTGCCAGCAGTTGGGGAGGGCGCCAGCCCCAGCATTTT	CASSWGGRQPQHF
TRBV6-1	.	TRBJ2-5	.	TGTGCCAGCAGTGAGATACAGGGTGACCAGTACTTC	CASSEIQGDQYF
TRBV5-4	.	TRBJ1-2	.	TGTGCCAGCAGCCGATCGGGGGCCTCCTATGGCTACACCTTC	CASSRSGASYGYTF
TRBV2	.	TRBJ2-4	.	TGTGCCAGCAGTGAACCCGCCAGCCAAAACATTCAGTACTTC	CASSEPASQNIQYF
TRBV30	.	TRBJ2-3	.	TGTGCCTGGGCGACTAGGTCCCTGGTAGATACGCAGTATTTT	CAWATRSLVDTQYF
TRBV30	.	TRBJ1-4	.	TGTGCCTGTCCATCCCCCCCCGGACAAGAAAAACTGTTTTTT	CACPSPPGQEKLFF
TRBV5-6	.	TRBJ1-6	TRBD1	TGTGCCAGCAGCTCACAGGGGCCGTATTCACCCCTCCACTTT	CASSSQGPYSPLHF
TRBV11-3	once	TRBJ1-3	TRBD1	TGTGCCAGCAGCTTTAACGGGACAGGGAGCTCTGGAAACACCATATATTTT	CASSFNGTGSSGNTIYF
TRBV18	.	TRBJ2-5	.	TGTGCCAGCTCAGCACAGGCCCGGGAGACCCAGTACTTC	CASSAQARETQYF
TRBV19	.	TRBJ2-1	.	TGTGCCAGTAGTATTAACACTCTCTACAATGAGCAGTTCTTC	CASSINTLYNEQFF
TRBV18	.	TRBJ1-1	.	TGTGCCAGCTCAGCGATATACCGGGATTCCTTTGGGTGGGACACTGAAGCTTTCTTT	CASSAIYRDSFGWDTEAFF
TRBV2	.	TRBJ2-3	.	TGTGCCAGCAGAACCGCAGGGGCCACAGATACGCAGTATTTT	CASRTAGATDTQYF
TRBV7-2	.	TRBJ1-1	.	TGTGCCAGCAGCTACTCAACGGGAGCGTATGAAGCTTTCTTT	CASSYSTGAYEAFF
TRBV27	.	TRBJ1-1	TRBD1	TGTGCCAGCAGTCTCACCGGGACAGGAGAAGCTTTCTTT	CASSLTGTGEAFF
TRBV28	.	TRBJ2-1	.	TGTGCCTCCAGCGGCTCCTACAATGAGCAGTTCTTC	CASSGSYNEQFF
TRBV5-1	.	TRBJ1-1	.	TGCGCCAGCAGCCTCCTCCGGGACACGGGGGACACTGAAGCTTTCTTT	CASSLLRDTGDTEAFF
TRBV7-2	.	TRBJ1-2	TRBD1	TGTGCCAGCAGCCTGGGCTACAGGGGGCGAGGCTACACCTTC	CASSLGYRGRGYTF
TRBV6-1	.	TRBJ1-1	.	TGTGCCAGCAGTGATAGAGGGGGCACTGAAGCTTTCTTT	CASSDRGGTEAFF
TRBV7-3	.	TRBJ2-1	.	TGTGCCAGCAGCTTAACTGGTGGGACCTACAATGAGCAGTTCTTC	CASSLTGGTYNEQFF
TRBV7-2	.	TRBJ1-4	.	TGTGCCAGCAGTTCAAGGGCGGGGGGTGAAAAACTGTTTTTT	CASSSRAGGEKLFF
TRBV9	.	TRBJ2-1	TRBD2	TGTGCCAGCAGCCTTTATAGCGGGGCCCTCTACAATGAGCAGTTCTTC	CASSLYSGALYNEQFF
TRBV10-3	.	TRBJ2-3	TRBD2	TGTGCCATCAACCTGGGACTAGCGGGGGGTTCAGATACGCAGTATTTT	CAINLGLAGGSDTQYF
TRBV10-3	.	TRBJ1-4	.	TGTGCCATCAGTGAGGGGGGACGAGGCCGGAATTTCGCAACTAATGAAAAACTGTTTTTT	CAISEGGRGRNFATNEKLFF
TRBV7-6	.	TRBJ2-5	.	TGTGCCAGCCTGCCACGGGGGCTATCAGAGACCCAGTACTTC	CASLPRGLSETQYF
TRBV7-9	.	TRBJ2-5	TRBD2	TGTGCCAGCAGCTACCGTCGACTAGCGGGAATCGAGACCCAGTACTTC	CASSYRRLAGIETQYF
TRBV6-6	.	TRBJ2-3	.	TGTGCCAGCAGTTACGGTCTGGGGGTCGGCACAGATACGCAGTATTTT	CASSYGLGVGTDTQYF
TRBV19	.	TRBJ1-6	.	TGTGCCAGTAGTATCGGGCAGGGAAATTCACCCCTCCACTTT	CASSIGQGNSPLHF
TRBV28	.	TRBJ2-3	TRBD2	TGTGCCAGCATGACCGGGGGGACAGATACGCAGTATTTT	CASMTGGTDTQYF
TRBV29-1	.	TRBJ1-1	.	TGCAGCGTTGGGGGCTACACTGAAGCTTTCTTT	CSVGGYTEAFF
TRBV7-6	.	TRBJ2-3	TRBD1	TGTGCCAGCAGCCTAGTAGGGGGCCTTAGCACAGATACGCAGTATTTT	CASSLVGGLSTDTQYF
TRBV4-1	.	TRBJ2-1	.	TGCGCCAGCAGCCAAGTCCGCGACCCCTACAATGAGCAGTTCTTC	CASSQVRDPYNEQFF
TRBV19	.	TRBJ1-2	.	TGTGCCAGTAGCGATTGGACACTATGGCGAGGCTACACCTTC	CASSDWTLWRGYTF
TRBV30	.	TRBJ1-2	.	TGTGCCTGGAGTTTGGACAGAGCCTCCGGCTACACCTTC	CAWSLDRASGYTF
TRBV9	.	TRBJ1-1	.	TGTGCCAGCAGCGCCCCTTCGGGCCACAGCACCTTGAACACTGAAGCTTTCTTT	CASSAPSGHSTLNTEAFF
TRBV28	once	TRBJ1-5	TRBD1	TGTGCCAGCAGTTCCGACGCAGGGGGCAGTCAGCCCCAGCATTTT	CASSSDAGGSQPQHF
TRBV19	once	TRBJ1-4	.	TGTGCCAGTAGTATAGGCCAGGGGACTAATGAAAAACTGTTTTTT	CASSIGQGTNEKLFF
TRBV12-2	.	TRBJ1-2	.	TGTGCAAGTCGCGGCAATGAGGGACCTAACTATGGCTACACCTTC	CASRGNEGPNYGYTF
TRBV18	.	TRBJ1-1	.	TGTGCCAGCTCGGATACAGGGACCACTGAAGCTTTCTTT	CASSDTGTTEAFF
TRBV10-3	.	TRBJ2-1	TRBD2	TGTGCCATCAGTGATGGCGGGAGCTCCTACAATGAGCAGTTCTTC	CAISDGGSSYNEQFF
TRBV12-5	.	TRBJ2-1	TRBD1	TGTGCTAGTGGTTTGGTATTCGGACAGGGTGCCTTCAATGAGCAGTTCTTC	CASGLVFGQGAFNEQFF